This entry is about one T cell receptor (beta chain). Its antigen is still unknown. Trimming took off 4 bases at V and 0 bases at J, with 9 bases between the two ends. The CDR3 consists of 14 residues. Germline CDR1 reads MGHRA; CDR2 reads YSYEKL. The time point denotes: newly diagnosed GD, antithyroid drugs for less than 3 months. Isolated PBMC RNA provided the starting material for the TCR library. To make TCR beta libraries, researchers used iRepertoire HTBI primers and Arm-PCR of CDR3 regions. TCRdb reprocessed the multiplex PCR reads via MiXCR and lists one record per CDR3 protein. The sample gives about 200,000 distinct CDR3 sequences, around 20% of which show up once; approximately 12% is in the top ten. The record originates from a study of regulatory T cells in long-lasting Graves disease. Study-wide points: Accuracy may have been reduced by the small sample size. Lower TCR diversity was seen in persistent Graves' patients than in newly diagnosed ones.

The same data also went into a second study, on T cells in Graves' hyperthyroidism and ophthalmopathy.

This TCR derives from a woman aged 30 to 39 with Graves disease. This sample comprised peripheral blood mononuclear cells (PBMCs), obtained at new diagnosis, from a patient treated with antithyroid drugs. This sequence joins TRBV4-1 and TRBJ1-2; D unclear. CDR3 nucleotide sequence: TGCGCCAGCAGCCCCCTCCCAGCTAACTATGGCTACACCTTC. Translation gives CASSPLPANYGYTF.